Listed below are T cell receptor beta chains from one sample, sequenced in a study of cytomegalovirus exposure and HLA in healthy donors. Profiled with immunoSEQ multiplex PCR; TCRdb holds only in-frame clones, not every one. The sample lists roughly 150,000 clones, approximately 94% occurring once. The specimen was PBMCs. These receptors all come from a man aged 18 to 35 in good health and CMV-seropositive. CDR3s include the opening cysteine and the closing phenylalanine or tryptophan. The D gene is left open where the match is weak. Rows give clone size only sometimes, using once, few, many, or a class for an expanded clone.

clone_size: -
j_call: TRBJ2-7
d_call: TRBD2
v_call: TRBV4-1
cdr3_nt: TGCGCCAGCGGTAAGACTAGCGGAGCCTACTACGAGCAGTACTTC
cdr3_aa: CASGKTSGAYYEQYF

clone_size: -
j_call: TRBJ1-1
d_call: TRBD1
v_call: TRBV5-6
cdr3_nt: TGTGCCAGCAGCCCCGATCCGACAGGGTGGGACGCTGAAGCTTTCTTT
cdr3_aa: CASSPDPTGWDAEAFF

clone_size: -
j_call: TRBJ1-2
d_call: -
v_call: TRBV6-5
cdr3_nt: TGTGCCAGCAGTCCCCAAGGGGAGGACTATGGCTACACCTTC
cdr3_aa: CASSPQGEDYGYTF

clone_size: -
j_call: TRBJ1-2
d_call: -
v_call: TRBV27
cdr3_nt: TGTGCCAGCAGTTTCGGGGGGCCCATCTATGGCTACACCTTC
cdr3_aa: CASSFGGPIYGYTF

clone_size: -
j_call: TRBJ2-7
d_call: -
v_call: TRBV28
cdr3_nt: TGTGCCAGCAGTTTGGCGCAGGGTGGACCTTACGAGCAGTACTTC
cdr3_aa: CASSLAQGGPYEQYF

clone_size: -
j_call: TRBJ1-1
d_call: TRBD1
v_call: TRBV27
cdr3_nt: TGTGCCAGCAGCTCAGGGGGACCTGAAGCTTTCTTT
cdr3_aa: CASSSGGPEAFF

clone_size: -
j_call: TRBJ2-1
d_call: -
v_call: TRBV27
cdr3_nt: TGTGCCAGCTTGGACTTAACCTACAATGAGCAGTTCTTC
cdr3_aa: CASLDLTYNEQFF

clone_size: once
j_call: TRBJ2-6
d_call: -
v_call: TRBV2
cdr3_nt: TGTGCCAGCAGTGCACATTACTCTGGGGCCAACGTCCTGACTTTC
cdr3_aa: CASSAHYSGANVLTF

clone_size: -
j_call: TRBJ1-1
d_call: -
v_call: TRBV4-1
cdr3_nt: TGCGCCAGCAGCCTCCAGAGGGTGAACACTGAAGCTTTCTTT
cdr3_aa: CASSLQRVNTEAFF

clone_size: -
j_call: TRBJ2-1
d_call: TRBD2
v_call: TRBV5-4
cdr3_nt: TGTGCCAGCAGCCCGGGACTAGCGGGAGTTTTTGAGCAGTTCTTC
cdr3_aa: CASSPGLAGVFEQFF

clone_size: -
j_call: TRBJ2-2
d_call: -
v_call: TRBV28
cdr3_nt: TGTGCCAGCCGTAGCGGCACCGGGGAGCTGTTTTTT
cdr3_aa: CASRSGTGELFF

clone_size: -
j_call: TRBJ2-7
d_call: -
v_call: TRBV28
cdr3_nt: TGTGCCAGCAGTTTGAGCCACTCCTACGAGCAGTACTTC
cdr3_aa: CASSLSHSYEQYF

clone_size: -
j_call: TRBJ1-2
d_call: -
v_call: TRBV13
cdr3_nt: TGTGCCAGCAGCGTCAGGGTTAAATCGGCATTATATGGCTACACCTTC
cdr3_aa: CASSVRVKSALYGYTF

clone_size: -
j_call: TRBJ1-4
d_call: -
v_call: TRBV28
cdr3_nt: TGTGCCAGCAGGGAAAGGGGGAATGAAAAACTGTTTTTT
cdr3_aa: CASRERGNEKLFF

clone_size: -
j_call: TRBJ2-7
d_call: TRBD2
v_call: TRBV4-1
cdr3_nt: TGCGCCAGCAGCTACACTAGCGGGAACCACGAGCAGTACTTC
cdr3_aa: CASSYTSGNHEQYF

clone_size: -
j_call: TRBJ1-1
d_call: -
v_call: TRBV11-2
cdr3_nt: TGTGCCAGCAGCTTTCAGGGAAGGGTGGCTGAAGCTTTCTTT
cdr3_aa: CASSFQGRVAEAFF

clone_size: -
j_call: TRBJ1-1
d_call: TRBD1
v_call: TRBV25-1
cdr3_nt: TGTGCCAGCAGTTCCGGATGGGAGGACAGGGAAGGCACTGAAGCTTTCTTT
cdr3_aa: CASSSGWEDREGTEAFF

clone_size: -
j_call: TRBJ2-3
d_call: TRBD2
v_call: TRBV5-1
cdr3_nt: TGCGCCAGCAGCTTGGGGGCGGGAGACTCAGATACGCAGTATTTT
cdr3_aa: CASSLGAGDSDTQYF

clone_size: -
j_call: TRBJ2-7
d_call: -
v_call: TRBV5-1
cdr3_nt: TGCGCCAGCAGCTTGGGTTCCGAGGTGTTCTACGAGCAGTACTTC
cdr3_aa: CASSLGSEVFYEQYF

clone_size: -
j_call: TRBJ1-1
d_call: -
v_call: TRBV19
cdr3_nt: TGTGCCAGTACCAGGGGCTGGAGTGAAGCTTTCTTT
cdr3_aa: CASTRGWSEAFF

clone_size: -
j_call: TRBJ2-5
d_call: TRBD1
v_call: TRBV5-1
cdr3_nt: TGCGCCAGCAGCTTGGCCTCTGTTCTTAGGGACAGGGGAAAAGAGACCCAGTACTTC
cdr3_aa: CASSLASVLRDRGKETQYF

clone_size: -
j_call: TRBJ2-7
d_call: -
v_call: TRBV6-6
cdr3_nt: TGTGCCAGCAGTTACCAACGAGCGGACTACTACGAGCAGTACTTC
cdr3_aa: CASSYQRADYYEQYF

clone_size: -
j_call: TRBJ1-1
d_call: -
v_call: TRBV19
cdr3_nt: TGTGCCAGTAGGCAACAGGGTGGGGGCCCAGAAGCTTTCTTT
cdr3_aa: CASRQQGGGPEAFF

clone_size: -
j_call: TRBJ2-7
d_call: -
v_call: TRBV5-6
cdr3_nt: TGTGCCAGCAGCGCCCACCGGGGGTCTAACGAGCAGTACTTC
cdr3_aa: CASSAHRGSNEQYF

clone_size: -
j_call: TRBJ2-2
d_call: -
v_call: TRBV29-1
cdr3_nt: TGCAGCGTCGACACAGGGCGAACCGGGGAGCTGTTTTTT
cdr3_aa: CSVDTGRTGELFF

clone_size: -
j_call: TRBJ2-3
d_call: TRBD2
v_call: TRBV5-4
cdr3_nt: TGTGCCAGCAGCAGAGGACTAGCGGGAAGCACAGATACGCAGTATTTT
cdr3_aa: CASSRGLAGSTDTQYF

clone_size: -
j_call: TRBJ1-5
d_call: -
v_call: TRBV4-1
cdr3_nt: TGCGCCAGCAGCCCCTACCCGCGGAGAGAGCAGCCCCAGCATTTT
cdr3_aa: CASSPYPRREQPQHF

clone_size: -
j_call: TRBJ1-6
d_call: TRBD1
v_call: TRBV5-1
cdr3_nt: TGCGCCAGCAGCTTGAGACAGGGGTTATCACCCCTCCACTTT
cdr3_aa: CASSLRQGLSPLHF

clone_size: -
j_call: TRBJ2-3
d_call: -
v_call: TRBV4-1
cdr3_nt: TGCGCCAGCAGCAGCGAGAGCTGGGAGCGCCGAGATACGCAGTATTTT
cdr3_aa: CASSSESWERRDTQYF

clone_size: -
j_call: TRBJ2-7
d_call: TRBD2
v_call: TRBV7-2
cdr3_nt: TGTGCCAGCAGCTTAATCAGCGGGAGTGCTACCTACGAGCAGTACTTC
cdr3_aa: CASSLISGSATYEQYF